The text below deals with one T cell receptor beta chain. The data belong to a study of T cell changes during pregnancy in multiple sclerosis. Measured with immunoSEQ multiplex PCR; TCRdb has only the in-frame clones, and not every one. The sample consists of about 100,000 clones, under 95% of them appearing once. This CDR3 contains 19 residues. Trimming shortened V by 0 bases and J by 0 bases, and 18 bases separated the two germline ends. The germline gives CDR1 LNHNV, CDR2 YYDKDF (reference sequence). The chain carries TRBV15 and TRBJ1-5; D unresolved. This receptor was taken from a female donor in good health, enrolled as a control in a pregnancy study. The sequenced sample was peripheral blood, obtained in the third trimester of pregnancy. The CDR3: CATSREGRGRLYSNQPQHF. The CDR3 DNA sequence: TGTGCCACCAGCAGAGAAGGGAGAGGTCGTCTCTATAGCAATCAGCCCCAGCATTTT.